Shown below are 2 T cell receptor beta chains from a single sample sequenced in a study of control samples from healthy donors and cancer patients. Only in-frame clones appear in the TCRdb table, and some are missing; sequencing was by immunoSEQ multiplex PCR. The sample lists around 100,000 clones, 87% occurring once. Sequences were obtained from blood. The receptors shown here come from a woman aged 45-65 years in good health.

This chain joins TRBV30 and TRBJ2-5, with D tentatively TRBD1 (5 bases). From germline, CDR1 is GTSNPN and CDR2 SVGIG (reference sequence). Trimming removed 3 bases from V and 5 bases from J, with 13 bases in between. The CDR3 sequence is 13 residues long. CDR3 region: CAWRFYPGETQYF. The CDR3 bases are TGTGCCTGGAGGTTCTATCCAGGGGAGACCCAGTACTTC. Based on the CDR3 plus reference TRBV30 and TRBJ2-5, the full variable domain is SQTIHQWPATLVQPVGSPLSLECTVEGTSNPNLYWYRQAAGRGLQLLFYSVGIGQISSEVPQNLSASRPQDRQFILSSKKLLLSDSGFYLCAWRFYPGETQYFGPGTRLLVL.

The rearrangement joins TRBV4-2 to TRBJ2-1; 8 bases line up with TRBD1. Trimming at V came to 3 bases and at J to 5 bases, leaving 12 bases not matched to a gene. The CDR3 sequence is 17 residues long. Per the germline V gene, CDR1 is LGHNA and CDR2 is YNFKEQ. The CDR3 DNA sequence: TGTGCCAGCAGCCAGAGTGGTTGGGGACAGGCGAACAATGAGCAGTTCTTC. This sequence encodes CASSQSGWGQANNEQFF.